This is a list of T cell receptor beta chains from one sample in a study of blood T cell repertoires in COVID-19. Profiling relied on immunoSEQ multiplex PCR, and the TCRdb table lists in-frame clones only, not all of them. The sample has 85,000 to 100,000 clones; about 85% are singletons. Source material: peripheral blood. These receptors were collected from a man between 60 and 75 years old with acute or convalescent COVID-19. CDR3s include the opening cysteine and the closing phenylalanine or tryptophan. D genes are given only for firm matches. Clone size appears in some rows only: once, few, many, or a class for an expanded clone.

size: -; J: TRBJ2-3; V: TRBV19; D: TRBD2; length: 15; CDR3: CASSPGGGRADTQYF; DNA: TGTGCCAGTAGTCCGGGCGGCGGGAGGGCAGATACGCAGTATTTT
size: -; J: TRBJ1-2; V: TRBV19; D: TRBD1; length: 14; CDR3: CASSRGTGDYGYTF; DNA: TGTGCCAGTAGTAGAGGGACAGGGGACTATGGCTACACCTTC
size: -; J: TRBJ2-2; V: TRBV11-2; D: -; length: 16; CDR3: CASSPFTNTNTGELFF; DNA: TGTGCCAGCAGCCCATTCACAAATACGAACACCGGGGAGCTGTTTTTT
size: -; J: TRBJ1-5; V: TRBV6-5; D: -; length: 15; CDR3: CASSYSGRNNQPQHF; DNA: TGTGCCAGCAGTTACTCAGGCAGGAACAATCAGCCCCAGCATTTT
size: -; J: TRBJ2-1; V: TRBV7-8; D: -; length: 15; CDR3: CASSLVAGSYNEQFF; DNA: TGTGCCAGCAGCTTAGTGGCAGGCTCCTACAATGAGCAGTTCTTC
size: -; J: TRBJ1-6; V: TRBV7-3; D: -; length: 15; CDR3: CASSLNREDNSPLHF; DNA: TGTGCCAGCAGCTTAAATCGCGAGGATAATTCACCCCTCCACTTT
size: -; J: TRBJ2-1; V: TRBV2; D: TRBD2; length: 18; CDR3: CASSEASLAGSGYNEQFF; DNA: TGTGCCAGCAGTGAAGCGAGCCTAGCGGGGTCGGGGTACAATGAGCAGTTCTTC
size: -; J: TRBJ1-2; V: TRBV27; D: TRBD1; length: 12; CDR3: CASSSGGHGYTF; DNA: TGTGCCAGCAGTTCAGGGGGCCATGGCTACACCTTC
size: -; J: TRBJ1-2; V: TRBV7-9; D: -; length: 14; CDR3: CASSSAGTPYGYTF; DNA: TGTGCCAGCAGCTCAGCGGGGACACCCTATGGCTACACCTTC
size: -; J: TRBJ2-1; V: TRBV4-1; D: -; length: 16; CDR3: CASSPGVADSYNEQFF; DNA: TGCGCCAGCAGCCCCGGGGTAGCGGATTCCTACAATGAGCAGTTCTTC
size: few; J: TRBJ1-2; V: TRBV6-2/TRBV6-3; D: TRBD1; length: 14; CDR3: CASSYLTGDYGYTF; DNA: TGTGCCAGCAGTTACTTAACAGGGGACTATGGCTACACCTTC
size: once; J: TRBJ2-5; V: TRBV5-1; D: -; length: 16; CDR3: CASRLGGGGGQETQYF; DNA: TGCGCCAGCAGATTAGGAGGGGGCGGAGGCCAAGAGACCCAGTACTTC
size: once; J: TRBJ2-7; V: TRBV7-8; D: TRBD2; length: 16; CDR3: CASSLALGGSGGTQYF; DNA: TGTGCCAGCAGCTTAGCCCTGGGGGGGAGCGGGGGCACGCAGTACTTC
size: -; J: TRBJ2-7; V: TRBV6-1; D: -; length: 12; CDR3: CASSEAKYEQYF; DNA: TGTGCCAGCAGTGAAGCCAAATACGAGCAGTACTTC
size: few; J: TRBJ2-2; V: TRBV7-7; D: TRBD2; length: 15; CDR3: CASSMGLADTGELFF; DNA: TGTGCTAGCAGCATGGGACTAGCGGACACCGGGGAGCTGTTTTTT
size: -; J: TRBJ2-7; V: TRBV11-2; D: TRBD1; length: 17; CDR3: CASSLDHRTGPTNEQYF; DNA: TGTGCCAGCAGCTTAGATCATAGGACAGGGCCTACTAACGAGCAGTACTTC
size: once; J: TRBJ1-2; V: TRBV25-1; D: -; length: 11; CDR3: CASSEAASYTF; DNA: TGTGCCAGCAGTGAAGCGGCAAGCTACACCTTC
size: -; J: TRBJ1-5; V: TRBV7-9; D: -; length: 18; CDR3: CASSMTALGSYSNQPQHF; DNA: TGTGCCAGCAGCATGACAGCCCTCGGTTCATATAGCAATCAGCCCCAGCATTTT
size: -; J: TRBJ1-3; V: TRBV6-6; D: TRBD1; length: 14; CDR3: CASSTTGVGNTIYF; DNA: TGTGCCAGCAGTACGACAGGGGTAGGAAACACCATATATTTT
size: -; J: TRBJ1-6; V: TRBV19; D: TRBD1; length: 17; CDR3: CASWDRDTSSYNSPLHF; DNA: TGTGCCAGTTGGGACAGAGATACGAGCTCCTATAATTCACCCCTCCACTTT
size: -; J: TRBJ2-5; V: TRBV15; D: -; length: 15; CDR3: CATSRDPGVQETQYF; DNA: TGTGCCACCAGCAGAGATCCGGGGGTCCAAGAGACCCAGTACTTC
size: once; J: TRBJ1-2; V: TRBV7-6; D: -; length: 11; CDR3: CASSSGSLNTF; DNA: TGTGCCAGCAGCTCGGGTTCGTTAAACACCTTC
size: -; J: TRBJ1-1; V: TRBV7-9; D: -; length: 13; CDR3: CASSLGVQGSAFF; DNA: TGTGCCAGCAGCTTAGGGGTCCAGGGATCGGCTTTCTTT
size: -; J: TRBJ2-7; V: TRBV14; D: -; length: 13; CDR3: CASSQISGLGQYF; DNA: TGTGCCAGCAGCCAAATCTCAGGGTTGGGGCAGTACTTC
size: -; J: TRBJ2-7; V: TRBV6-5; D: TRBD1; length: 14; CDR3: CASSWDRSSYEQYF; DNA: TGTGCCAGCAGCTGGGACAGAAGCTCCTACGAGCAGTACTTC
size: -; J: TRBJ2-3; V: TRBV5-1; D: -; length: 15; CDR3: CASSLDGTSTDTQYF; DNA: TGCGCCAGCAGCTTAGACGGGACTAGCACAGATACGCAGTATTTT
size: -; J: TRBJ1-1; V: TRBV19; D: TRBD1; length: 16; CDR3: CASRPIHFTGDTEAFF; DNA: TGTGCCAGTAGGCCGATACACTTCACAGGGGACACTGAAGCTTTCTTT
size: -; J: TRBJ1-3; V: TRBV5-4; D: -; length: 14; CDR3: CASSRWGPGNTIYF; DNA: TGTGCCAGCAGCCGGTGGGGGCCTGGAAACACCATATATTTT
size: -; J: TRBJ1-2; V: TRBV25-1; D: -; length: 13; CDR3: CASSKQGGYGYTF; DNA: TGTGCCAGCAGTAAACAGGGTGGCTATGGCTACACCTTC
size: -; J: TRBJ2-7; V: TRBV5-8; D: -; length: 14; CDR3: CASSLDRAAYEQYF; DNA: TGTGCCAGCAGCTTGGACAGGGCGGCCTACGAGCAGTACTTC
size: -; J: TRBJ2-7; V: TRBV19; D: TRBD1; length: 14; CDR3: CASREDRGTYEQYF; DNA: TGTGCCAGTAGAGAAGACAGGGGAACCTACGAGCAGTACTTC
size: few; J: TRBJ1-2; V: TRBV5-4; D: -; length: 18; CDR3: CASSFQSPGGLANYGYTF; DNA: TGTGCCAGCAGCTTTCAGTCCCCCGGCGGTCTGGCTAACTATGGCTACACCTTC
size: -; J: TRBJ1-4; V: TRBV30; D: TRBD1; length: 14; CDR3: CACKRGTGGEKLFF; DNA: TGTGCCTGCAAGAGAGGGACAGGGGGAGAAAAACTGTTTTTT
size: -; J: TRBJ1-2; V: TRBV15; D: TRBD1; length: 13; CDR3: CATSEQGAHGYTF; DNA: TGTGCCACCAGCGAACAGGGGGCGCATGGCTACACCTTC
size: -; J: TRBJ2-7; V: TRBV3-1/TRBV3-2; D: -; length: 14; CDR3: CASSQGGTHYEQYF; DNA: TGTGCCAGCAGCCAAGGGGGGACACATTACGAGCAGTACTTC
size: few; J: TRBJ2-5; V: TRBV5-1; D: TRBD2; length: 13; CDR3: CASSPAGGETQYF; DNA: TGCGCCAGCAGCCCAGCGGGGGGGGAGACCCAGTACTTC
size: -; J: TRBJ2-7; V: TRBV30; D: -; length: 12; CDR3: CAWSVGLYEQYF; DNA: TGTGCCTGGAGTGTCGGACTCTACGAGCAGTACTTC
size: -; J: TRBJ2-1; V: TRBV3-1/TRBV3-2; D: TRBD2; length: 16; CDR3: CASSHLAGGPGDEQFF; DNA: TGTGCCAGCAGCCACCTAGCGGGAGGGCCGGGCGATGAGCAGTTCTTC
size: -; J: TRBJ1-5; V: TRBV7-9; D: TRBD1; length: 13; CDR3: CASGTGGNQPQHF; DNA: TGTGCCAGCGGAACAGGGGGCAATCAGCCCCAGCATTTT
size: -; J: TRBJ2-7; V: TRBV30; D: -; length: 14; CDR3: CAWSSGLLTYEQYF; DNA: TGTGCCTGGAGTTCCGGACTCCTGACCTACGAGCAGTACTTC
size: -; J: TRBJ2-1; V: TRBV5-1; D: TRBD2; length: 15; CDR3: CASSFLAGERGEQFF; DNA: TGCGCCAGCAGCTTTCTAGCGGGAGAGAGGGGTGAGCAGTTCTTC
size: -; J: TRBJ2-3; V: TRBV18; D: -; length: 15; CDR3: CASSLDRQATDTQYF; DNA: TGTGCCAGCTCACTCGACAGGCAGGCCACAGATACGCAGTATTTT
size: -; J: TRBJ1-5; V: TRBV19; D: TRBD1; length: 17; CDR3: CASSIASGTGFHQPQHF; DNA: TGTGCCAGTAGTATAGCCTCCGGGACAGGGTTCCATCAGCCCCAGCATTTT
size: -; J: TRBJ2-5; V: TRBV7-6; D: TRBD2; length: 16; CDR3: CASSFGLAGGQETQYF; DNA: TGTGCCAGCAGCTTCGGACTAGCGGGGGGACAAGAGACCCAGTACTTC
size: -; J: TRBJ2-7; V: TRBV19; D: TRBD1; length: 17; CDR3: CASSIGRQGAATYEQYF; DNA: TGTGCCAGTAGTATAGGGAGACAGGGGGCGGCTACCTACGAGCAGTACTTC
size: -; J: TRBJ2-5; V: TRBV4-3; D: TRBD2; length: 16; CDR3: CASSQVWRGDQETQYF; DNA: TGCGCCAGCAGCCAAGTTTGGCGGGGGGATCAAGAGACCCAGTACTTC